This T cell receptor beta chain derives from a study of pediatric ulcerative colitis. Worth noting for this clone: The antigen is unknown.

This CDR3 region has 15 residues. V was shortened by 2 bases and J by 0 bases, with 10 bases between the two germline ends. Germline CDR1 GTSNPN, CDR2 SVGIG (reference sequence). Each sample received Survey-level depth of up to 500,000 reads. Clones were read by immunoSEQ multiplex PCR, and TCRdb kept only the in-frame ones, dropping some. This table holds about 35,000 clones, 80% to 85% found once. General observations from the study: Repertoires came from total lymphocyte DNA, so rare subsets like regulatory T cells may be missed. All ulcerative colitis patients, but no controls, carried a couple of rectal clonotypes.

One to two pinch biopsies were taken from the rectum during colonoscopy. Ulcerative colitis patients received no immunosuppressive medication before the diagnostic colonoscopy. The V call is TRBV30, the J call TRBJ1-4, with D unresolved. Sequenced sample: gut tissue. The TCR sequence derives from a boy between 10 and 17 years old with mild ulcerative colitis. CDR3 region: CAWSLGASTNEKLFF. The CDR3 region has the DNA TGTGCCTGGAGTTTAGGCGCTTCAACTAATGAAAAACTGTTTTTT.